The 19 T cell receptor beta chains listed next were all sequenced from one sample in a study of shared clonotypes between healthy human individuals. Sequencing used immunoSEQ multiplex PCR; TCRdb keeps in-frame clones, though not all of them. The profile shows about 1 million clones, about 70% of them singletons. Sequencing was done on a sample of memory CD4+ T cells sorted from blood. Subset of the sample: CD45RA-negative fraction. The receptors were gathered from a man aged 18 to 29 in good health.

In DNA, the CDR3 is TGTGCCATCCAGGGGATTCCTAACTATGGCTACACCTTC. Amino acids: CAIQGIPNYGYTF. The V gene is TRBV6-1, the J gene TRBJ1-2, with TRBD1 as a possible D gene (6 bases). CDR1 and CDR2 from the germline V gene are MNHNS and SASEGT. The length of the CDR3 is 13 residues. Trimming removed 10 bases from V and 0 bases from J, with 12 bases in between.

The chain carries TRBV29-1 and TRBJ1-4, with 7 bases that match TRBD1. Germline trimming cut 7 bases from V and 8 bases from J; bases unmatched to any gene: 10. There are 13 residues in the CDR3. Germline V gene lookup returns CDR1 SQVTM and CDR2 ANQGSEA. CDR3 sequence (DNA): TGCAGCGCCCGGACAGGAGGGAACGAAAAACTGTTTTTT. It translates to CSARTGGNEKLFF.

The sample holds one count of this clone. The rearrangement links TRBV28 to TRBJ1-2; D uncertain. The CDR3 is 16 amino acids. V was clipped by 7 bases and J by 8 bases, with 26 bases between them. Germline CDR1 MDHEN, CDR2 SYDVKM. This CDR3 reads CASNRWSVSPSGGYTF. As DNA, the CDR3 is TGTGCCAGCAATAGATGGTCCGTCTCACCCTCTGGGGGCTACACCTTC.

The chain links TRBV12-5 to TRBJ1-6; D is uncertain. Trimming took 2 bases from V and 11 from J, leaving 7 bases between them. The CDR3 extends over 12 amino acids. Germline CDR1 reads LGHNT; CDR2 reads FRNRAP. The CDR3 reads CASGLSRPPLHF. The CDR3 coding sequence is TGTGCTAGTGGTTTGTCTCGTCCACCCCTCCACTTT. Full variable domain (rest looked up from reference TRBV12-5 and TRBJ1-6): DARVTQTPRHKVTEMGQEVTMRCQPILGHNTVFWYRQTMMQGLELLAYFRNRAPLDDSGMPKDRFSAEMPDATLATLKIQPSEPRDSAVYFCASGLSRPPLHFGNGTRLTVT.

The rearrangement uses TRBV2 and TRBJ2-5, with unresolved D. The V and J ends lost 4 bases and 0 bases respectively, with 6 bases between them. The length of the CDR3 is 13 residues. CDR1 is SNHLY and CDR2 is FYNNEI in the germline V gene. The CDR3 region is CASSVSYQETQYF. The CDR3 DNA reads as TGTGCCAGCAGTGTCTCGTACCAAGAGACCCAGTACTTC. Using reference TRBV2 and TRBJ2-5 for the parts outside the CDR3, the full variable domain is EPEVTQTPSHQVTQMGQEVILRCVPISNHLYFYWYRQILGQKVEFLVSFYNNEISEKSEIFDDQFSVERPDGSNFTLKIRSTKLEDSAMYFCASSVSYQETQYFGPGTRLLVL.

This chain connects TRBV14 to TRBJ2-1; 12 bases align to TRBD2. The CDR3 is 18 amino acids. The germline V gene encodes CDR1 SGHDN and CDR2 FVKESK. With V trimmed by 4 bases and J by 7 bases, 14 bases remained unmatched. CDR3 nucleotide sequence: TGTGCCAGCAGCCCGGGACTAGCGGGCGAGGGCAACGGGAATGAGCAGTTCTTC. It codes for CASSPGLAGEGNGNEQFF.

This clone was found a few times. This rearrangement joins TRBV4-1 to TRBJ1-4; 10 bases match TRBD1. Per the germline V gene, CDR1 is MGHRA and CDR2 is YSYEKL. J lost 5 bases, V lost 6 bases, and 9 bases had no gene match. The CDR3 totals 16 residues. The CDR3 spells CASSPVTGQGNEKLFF. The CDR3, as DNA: TGCGCCAGCAGTCCCGTGACGGGACAGGGGAATGAAAAACTGTTTTTT.

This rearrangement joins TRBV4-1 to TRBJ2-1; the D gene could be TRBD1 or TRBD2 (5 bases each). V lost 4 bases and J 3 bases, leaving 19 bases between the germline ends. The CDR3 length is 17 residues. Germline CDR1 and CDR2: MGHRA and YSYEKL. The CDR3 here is CASSREVSGRIYNEQFF. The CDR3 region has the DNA TGCGCCAGCAGCCGCGAGGTGTCGGGACGGATCTACAATGAGCAGTTCTTC.

CDR3 DNA sequence: TGTGCCAGCAGCTTGGGACCCATAAGCTCCTATAATTCACCCCTCCACTTT. Its translation is CASSLGPISSYNSPLHF. V gene TRBV5-6 combines with J gene TRBJ1-6; D is undetermined. The germline gives CDR1 SGHDT, CDR2 YYEEEE. V was clipped by 0 bases and J by 0 bases, with 10 bases between them. The CDR3 consists of 17 residues.

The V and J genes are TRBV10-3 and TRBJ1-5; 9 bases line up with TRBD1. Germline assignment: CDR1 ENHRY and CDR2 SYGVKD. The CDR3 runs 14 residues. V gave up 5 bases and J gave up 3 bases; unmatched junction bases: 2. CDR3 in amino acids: CAISRTGDNQPQHF. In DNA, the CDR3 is TGTGCCATCAGTCGGACAGGGGACAATCAGCCCCAGCATTTT.

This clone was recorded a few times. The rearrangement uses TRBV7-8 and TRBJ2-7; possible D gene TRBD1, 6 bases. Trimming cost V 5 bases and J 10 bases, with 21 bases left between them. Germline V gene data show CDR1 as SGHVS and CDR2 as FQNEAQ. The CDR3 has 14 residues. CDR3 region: CASSRTTTTGLQYF. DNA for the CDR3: TGTGCCAGCAGCCGAACTACCACCACAGGGTTACAGTACTTC.

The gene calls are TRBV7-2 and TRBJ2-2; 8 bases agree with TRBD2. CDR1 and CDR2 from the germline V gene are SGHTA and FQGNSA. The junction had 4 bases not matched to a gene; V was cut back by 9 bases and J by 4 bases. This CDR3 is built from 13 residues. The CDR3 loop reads CASRTSPTGELFF. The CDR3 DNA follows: TGTGCCAGTAGGACTAGCCCCACCGGGGAGCTGTTTTTT.

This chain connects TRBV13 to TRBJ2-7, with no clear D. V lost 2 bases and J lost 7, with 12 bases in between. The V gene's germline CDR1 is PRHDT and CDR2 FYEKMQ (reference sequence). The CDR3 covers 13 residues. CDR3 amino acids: CASSLLAQGEQYF. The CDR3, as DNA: TGTGCCAGCAGCTTATTGGCGCAAGGGGAGCAGTACTTC.

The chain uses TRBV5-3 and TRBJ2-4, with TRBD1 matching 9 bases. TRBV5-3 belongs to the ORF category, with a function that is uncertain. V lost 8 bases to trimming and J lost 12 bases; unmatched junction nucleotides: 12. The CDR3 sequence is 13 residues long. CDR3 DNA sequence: TGTGCCAGCAGCGCTGGACAGGGGAGGGATCAGTACTTC. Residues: CASSAGQGRDQYF.

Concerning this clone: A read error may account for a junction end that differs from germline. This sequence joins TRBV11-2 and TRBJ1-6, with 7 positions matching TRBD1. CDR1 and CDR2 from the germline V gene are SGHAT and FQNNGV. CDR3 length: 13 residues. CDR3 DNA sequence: TGTGCCGGCAGCTCCCAGGGGGAGTCACCCCTCCACTTT. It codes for CAGSSQGESPLHF.

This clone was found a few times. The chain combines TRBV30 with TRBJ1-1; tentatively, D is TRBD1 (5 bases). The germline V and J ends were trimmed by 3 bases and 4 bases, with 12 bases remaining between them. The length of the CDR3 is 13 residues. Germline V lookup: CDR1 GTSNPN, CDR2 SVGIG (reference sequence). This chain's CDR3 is CAWRLTRVTEAFF. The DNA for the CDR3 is TGTGCCTGGAGATTAACCAGGGTCACTGAAGCTTTCTTT.

DNA of the CDR3: TGTGCCTGGAGTCCCTGGCAGGGAGGCTCGAATTCACCCCTCCACTTT. It is translated as CAWSPWQGGSNSPLHF. The V gene is TRBV30, the J gene TRBJ1-6, with a possible D match to TRBD1 (5 bases). The CDR3 extends over 16 amino acids. Germline loops: CDR1 GTSNPN, CDR2 SVGIG (reference sequence). V was cut by 2 bases and J by 7 bases, with 18 bases left in between. The complete variable domain, with remaining parts taken from reference TRBV30 and TRBJ1-6, reads SQTIHQWPATLVQPVGSPLSLECTVEGTSNPNLYWYRQAAGRGLQLLFYSVGIGQISSEVPQNLSASRPQDRQFILSSKKLLLSDSGFYLCAWSPWQGGSNSPLHFGNGTRLTVT.

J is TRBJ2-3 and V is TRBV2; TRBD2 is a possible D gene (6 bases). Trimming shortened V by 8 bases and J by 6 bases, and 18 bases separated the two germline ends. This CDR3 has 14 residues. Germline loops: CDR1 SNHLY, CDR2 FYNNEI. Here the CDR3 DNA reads TGTGCCAGCCATAGGGAGGCCATAACGGATACGCAGTATTTT. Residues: CASHREAITDTQYF.

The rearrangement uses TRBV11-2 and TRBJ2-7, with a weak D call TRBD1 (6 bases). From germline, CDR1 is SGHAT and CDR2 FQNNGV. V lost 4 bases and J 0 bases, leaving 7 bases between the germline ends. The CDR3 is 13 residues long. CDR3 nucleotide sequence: TGTGCCAGCAGCTGGACAGTCTCCTACGAGCAGTACTTC. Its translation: CASSWTVSYEQYF.